Given below is one TCR beta chain in context. Antigen unknown. The V gene end was trimmed by 4 bases and the J gene end by 0 bases; junction bases not matched to a gene: 3. This CDR3 comprises 14 residues. Germline V gives CDR1 MNHNS, CDR2 SASEGT. PCR was performed using 60 Vbeta and 13 Jbeta primers. TCRdb's table, derived via immunoSEQ multiplex PCR, lists solely in-frame clones and lacks some. The sample lists approximately 140,000 clones, approximately 82% occurring once. This specimen comes from a study of cytomegalovirus exposure and HLA in healthy donors. Study outcomes and limitations: In a later analysis, V- and J-gene trimming of beta chains associated with a DCLRE1C missense variant, replicated independently. There were under 200 TCR beta chains listed as cytomegalovirus-associated.

The chain uses TRBV6-1 and TRBJ2-7, with 7 bases that match TRBD2. The receptor comes from a man younger than 35 in good health and CMV-seropositive. Sequencing was performed on PBMCs. CDR3 in amino acids: CASSGLAASYEQYF. The CDR3, as DNA: TGTGCCAGCAGTGGTCTAGCGGCCTCCTACGAGCAGTACTTC.